This is a list of T cell receptor beta chains from one sample in a study of blood T cells in healthy people across ages. TCRdb analysed the 5' RACE reads with MiXCR anew, one entry per CDR3 protein. This table has about 1.5 million distinct CDR3 sequences, 42% appearing once. Source material: blood. The source of these receptors is a woman aged 18-35 years in good health. Both conserved end residues are part of each CDR3. The order of the fields is D gene, J gene, V gene, clone size, CDR3 DNA, CDR3 protein. D genes are given only for firm matches. A row's size may be missing; if present it is once, few, many or a size class.

>NA|TRBJ2-2|TRBV24-1|NA
TGTGCCACCAGCGCCGGGTTTACCGGGGAGCTGTTTTTT
CATSAGFTGELFF
>NA|TRBJ1-1|TRBV30|NA
TGTGCCTGGAGTGTCAGGAACACTGAAGCTTTCTTT
CAWSVRNTEAFF
>TRBD1|TRBJ2-1|TRBV4-1|few
TGCGCCAGCAGCCAACCCCGGACAGGAACGAATGAGCAGTTCTTC
CASSQPRTGTNEQFF
>NA|TRBJ2-3|TRBV19|NA
TGTGCCAGTAGAGATGCGGGGCCCCAAGATACGCAGTATTTT
CASRDAGPQDTQYF
>NA|TRBJ1-2|TRBV7-9|few
TGTGCCAGCCGGGACGGACTCGTCTATGGCTACACCTTC
CASRDGLVYGYTF
>NA|TRBJ1-5|TRBV12-3/TRBV12-4|few
TGTGCCAGCAGTTTAGTTCTCTATAGCAATCAGCCCCAGCATTTT
CASSLVLYSNQPQHF
>NA|TRBJ2-7|TRBV29-1|many
TGCAGCGTTGAATTCGGGAGTCGTTACGAGCAGTACTTC
CSVEFGSRYEQYF
>NA|TRBJ2-3|TRBV12-3/TRBV12-4|few
TGTGCCAGCAGTTTTGGGGGTGGGTGGACAGATACGCAGTATTTT
CASSFGGGWTDTQYF
>NA|TRBJ2-3|TRBV29-1|NA
TGCAGCGTTACGGGGGACACAGATACGCAGTATTTT
CSVTGDTDTQYF
>NA|TRBJ2-1|TRBV7-8|few
TGTGCCAGCAGCTTTAGCGGACAGGACCCATACAATGAGCAGTTCTTC
CASSFSGQDPYNEQFF
>TRBD2|TRBJ2-5|TRBV29-1|NA
TGCAGCGTCGGAGAGTATGAGGGAGGGGAGACCCAGTACTTC
CSVGEYEGGETQYF
>NA|TRBJ2-7|TRBV4-3|once
TGCGCCAGCAGCCAAGGGAACCATGCCTACAATGAGCAGTACTTC
CASSQGNHAYNEQYF
>NA|TRBJ2-7|TRBV29-1|many
TGCAGCGTTGAAGATAGGGATTCCTACGAGCAGTACTTC
CSVEDRDSYEQYF
>NA|TRBJ2-2|TRBV4-3|NA
TGCGCCAGCAGCCGTACCCCCTCCGGGATCGCCGGGGAGCTGTCTTTT
CASSRTPSGIAGELSF
>NA|TRBJ2-7|TRBV12-3/TRBV12-4|NA
TGTGCCAGCAGTGCCTCCGGGACAATCTCCTACGAGCAGTACTTC
CASSASGTISYEQYF
>NA|TRBJ2-7|TRBV10-2|few
TGCGCCAGCAGTGAGTATCTAGCAGGCGAGCAGTACTTC
CASSEYLAGEQYF
>TRBD1|TRBJ2-5|TRBV7-9|NA
TGTGCCAGCAGCTCCTTGAGCCGGGACAGGGTAGAGGTTGAGCAGTACTTC
CASSSLSRDRVEVEQYF